The source of this TCR beta chain is a study of spatial heterogeneity in lung cancer. TCRdb called the 5' RACE reads again in MiXCR, with one record for every CDR3 protein. Altogether some 41,000 distinct CDR3 sequences are present, under 7.5% being singletons, with the ten largest covering about two fifths. V shed 7 bases, J shed 2 bases, and the junction held 5 bases outside the gene matches. The CDR3 has 14 amino acids. Germline-derived CDR1 and CDR2 are MNHEY and SVGAGI. General observations from the study: Resection blood, more than follow-up blood, showed ubiquitous expanded tumor TCRs.

Time point here: sample taken at primary tumor resection. This clonotype was recorded once. Its antigen is not known. The sample was PBMCs, taken at surgery. The chain carries TRBV6-5 and TRBJ2-7; 10 nucleotides match TRBD2. The receptor was derived from a female donor with early-stage non-small cell lung cancer. CDR3 DNA sequence: TGTGCCAGCACTAAACTAGCGGGAACCTACGAGCAGTACTTC. This gives the protein CASTKLAGTYEQYF.